This T cell receptor (beta chain) was documented in a study of identical twins. Overall study findings and caveats: Models underestimated how often monozygotic twins shared out-of-frame TCR alpha. Twin pairs had excess sharing that was weaker in beta out-of-frame sequences. Out-of-frame alpha sequences common to twins exhibited a surplus of low generation probability.

The CDR3 contains 16 residues. Trimming left V 0 bases short and J 0 bases short, with 9 bases between. Germline V CDR1 and CDR2: MNHEY, SMNVEV (reference sequence). This clonotype has at least ten counts. What it recognizes is unknown. MiXCR was run by TCRdb on the 5' RACE reads, yielding one entry per CDR3 protein. The sample carries 250,000 or so distinct CDR3 sequences, 6% to 8.5% recorded once. The data also belong to a second study, concerning yellow fever vaccine responses in identical twins. From that second work: Each twin's T cell response to the vaccine was reported to look partly convergent and partly personalized.

The receptor was derived from a woman younger than 30 in good health. The sample comprised CD8+ T cells sorted from blood. The chain couples TRBV27 to TRBJ2-1; tentatively, D is TRBD2 (5 bases). The DNA of the CDR3 is TGTGCCAGCAGTTTATCCAGCGGAAGCTCCTACAATGAGCAGTTCTTC. Translating it yields CASSLSSGSSYNEQFF.